Below are 3 T cell receptor beta chains sequenced from a single sample in a study of OX40 agonist ivuxolimab in advanced cancers. Measured with immunoSEQ multiplex PCR; TCRdb has only the in-frame clones, and not every one. The table includes some 90,000 clones, 70% to 90% detected once. This specimen was CD4+ or CD8+ T cells sorted from blood, taken in a trial of the OX40 agonist ivuxolimab. The receptors stem from an adult with an advanced solid tumor such as melanoma, head and neck, liver or kidney cancer.

This clone was observed once. The chain joins TRBV19 to TRBJ1-1; the D gene is possibly TRBD1 (5 bases). Germline CDR1 LNHDA, CDR2 SQIVND (reference sequence). V was pared by 0 bases and J by 1 base, with 9 bases between. CDR3 size: 15 residues. The CDR3 nucleotides read TGTGCCAGTAGTATAGATTGGGACGGGAACACTGAAGCTTTCTTT. Translation gives CASSIDWDGNTEAFF.

This chain uses TRBV28 with TRBJ1-1; D unclear. The CDR3 runs 12 residues. Trimming cost V 8 bases and J 3 bases, with 10 bases left between them. The germline V gene has CDR1 MDHEN and CDR2 SYDVKM. CDR3 region: CASLTVDTEAFF. The DNA of the CDR3 is TGTGCCAGCCTCACGGTGGACACTGAAGCTTTCTTT. Full variable domain (missing parts from reference TRBV28 and TRBJ1-1): DVKVTQSSRYLVKRTGEKVFLECVQDMDHENMFWYRQDPGLGLRLIYFSYDVKMKEKGDIPEGYSVSREKKERFSLILESASTNQTSMYLCASLTVDTEAFFGQGTRLTVV.

This chain joins TRBV7-2 and TRBJ2-1; 8 bases map to TRBD2. Trimming cost V 0 bases and J 6 bases; bases outside gene matches: 1. The germline CDR1 and CDR2 sequences are SGHTA and FQGNSA. The CDR3 spans 14 residues. The CDR3 here is CASSLAAGANEQFF. CDR3 coding DNA: TGTGCCAGCAGCTTAGCAGCGGGAGCCAATGAGCAGTTCTTC.